Included here is one T cell receptor beta chain sequence, with context. The data were taken from a study of cytomegalovirus exposure and HLA in healthy donors. The primer mix had 60 Vbeta and 13 Jbeta primers. Using immunoSEQ multiplex PCR, the repertoire was profiled, and TCRdb retains in-frame clones only, with some absent. In the table there are 100,000 to 150,000 clones, 60% to 85% of which are singletons. Germline loops: CDR1 SGHTA, CDR2 FQGNSA. The CDR3 totals 14 residues. V shed 3 bases and J 7 bases; nucleotides not matched to a gene: 3. The rearrangement links TRBV7-2 to TRBJ2-1; TRBD1 matches 10 bases. What was sequenced was PBMCs. This TCR was sampled from a female donor in good health and CMV-seropositive. CDR3 in DNA: TGTGCCAGCAGCTTGGACAGGGGGAGGAATGAGCAGTTCTTC. Translated, it gives CASSLDRGRNEQFF.